This entry lists 21 T cell receptor beta chains sequenced from one sample in a study of identical twins (dated by TCRdb to 2015 to 2016). The library was prepared using 5' RACE. Data came from an Illumina HiSeq 2000. Using fastp at Q25 and MiXCR, TCRdb reprocessed the public reads and kept productive beta chains. Rows with a matching CDR3 protein are joined into one entry that keeps the most common DNA and genes. This sample holds about 470,000 distinct CDR3 sequences; more than 20% were observed only once. In total, the top ten clones hold approximately 2.9% of the sample. These same records also appear under a second study, on T cells expressing NK-cell markers.

Sequencing was done on a sample of CD4+ T cells sorted from blood. The source of these receptors is a woman under 30 in good health.

This chain uses TRBV7-6 with TRBJ2-3, with 12 nucleotides matching TRBD2. From germline, CDR1 is SGHVS and CDR2 FNYEAQ. J gave up 2 bases and V 4 bases, and 7 bases lay outside the gene matches. This CDR3 is built from 17 residues. Here the CDR3 DNA reads TGTGCCAGCAGCTGGGGCTCTAGCGGGGGGGCCACAGATACGCAGTATTTT. Amino acids: CASSWGSSGGATDTQYF.

The rearrangement uses TRBV20-1 and TRBJ2-1, with D hard to call. The CDR3 is 17 amino acids. The V gene's germline CDR1 is DFQATT and CDR2 SNEGSKA (reference sequence). Trimming cost V 6 bases and J 4 bases, with 25 bases left between them. The CDR3: CSAVGFSEQNTYNEQFF. The CDR3 DNA sequence: TGCAGTGCGGTCGGGTTCTCCGAACAAAATACATACAATGAGCAGTTCTTC.

V is TRBV20-1 and J is TRBJ2-1; the match to TRBD2 covers 13 bases. Germline CDR1 and CDR2: DFQATT and SNEGSKA (reference sequence). CDR3 length: 18 amino acids. The V gene end was trimmed by 6 bases and the J gene end by 1 base; junction bases not matched to a gene: 12. CDR3 residues: CSAIRTSGRGGSYNEQFF. CDR3 in DNA: TGCAGTGCCATCCGGACTAGCGGGAGAGGGGGGTCCTACAATGAGCAGTTCTTC.

The V gene is TRBV30, the J gene TRBJ2-3; unclear D gene. Germline CDR1 is GTSNPN and CDR2 is SVGIG (reference sequence). With 6 bases removed from V and 6 bases from J, the gap between germline ends came to 16 bases. The CDR3 contains 13 residues. This chain's CDR3 is CACQTVRSDTQYF. The CDR3 nucleotides are TGTGCCTGCCAGACGGTCCGCTCGGATACGCAGTATTTT.

In this sample, this clonotype turned up many times. The rearrangement uses TRBV7-9 and TRBJ2-1; the D gene is possibly TRBD1 (6 bases). V lost 4 bases and J 6 bases, leaving 13 bases between the germline ends. CDR3 length: 14 amino acids. The germline gives CDR1 SEHNR, CDR2 FQNEAQ (reference sequence). The CDR3 loop is CASSSWTVSNEQFF. Here the CDR3 DNA reads TGTGCCAGCAGCTCCTGGACAGTTAGCAATGAGCAGTTCTTC.

This clonotype was detected a few times. The rearrangement links TRBV5-1 to TRBJ2-7; no firm D call. The CDR3 runs 14 residues. In germline, CDR1 is SGHRS, CDR2 YFSETQ. The V end was cut by 4 bases, the J end by 5 bases, with 16 bases between. The CDR3 region is CASSLAVSFDEQYF. In nucleotides, the CDR3 is TGCGCCAGCAGCCTCGCCGTAAGTTTTGACGAGCAGTACTTC. The full variable domain, in which reference TRBV5-1 and TRBJ2-7 provide the parts outside the CDR3, is KAGVTQTPRYLIKTRGQQVTLSCSPISGHRSVSWYQQTPGQGLQFLFEYFSETQRNKGNFPGRFSGRQFSNSRSEMNVSTLELGDSALYLCASSLAVSFDEQYFGPGTRLTVT.

This clonotype was counted between two and nine times. The V and J genes are TRBV20-1 and TRBJ2-5, with a weak D call TRBD2 (6 bases). This CDR3 is built from 14 residues. V lost 2 bases to trimming and J lost 4 bases, with 14 bases between them. CDR1 DFQATT and CDR2 SNEGSKA come from the germline V gene (reference sequence). This CDR3 is CSARFYGSGETQYF. In nucleotides, the CDR3 is TGCAGTGCTAGATTCTACGGGAGTGGAGAGACCCAGTACTTC.

This clonotype was observed a few times. The chain recombines TRBV3-1 with TRBJ1-2; unclear D gene. V was trimmed by 2 bases and J by 5 bases, leaving 12 bases between them. Germline-derived CDR1 and CDR2 are LGHDT and YNNKEL (reference sequence). CDR3 length equals 14 residues. CDR3 sequence (DNA): TGTGCCAGCAGCCAACCGAGCGGTTGGTATGGCTACACCTTC. This gives the protein CASSQPSGWYGYTF.

The genes are TRBV4-3 and TRBJ2-1; 8 bases map to TRBD2. The CDR3 runs 17 residues. V was pared by 2 bases and J by 0 bases, with 6 bases of the junction left unmatched. In germline, CDR1 is LGHNA, CDR2 YSLEER. In DNA, the CDR3 is TGCGCCAGCAGCCAACTTACTAGCGGACTCTCCTACAATGAGCAGTTCTTC. Amino acids: CASSQLTSGLSYNEQFF.

In this sample, this clonotype turned up many times. This chain links TRBV5-1 with TRBJ2-2; D ambiguous. Germline values: CDR1 SGHRS, CDR2 YFSETQ. The germline V and J ends were trimmed by 9 bases and 7 bases, with 16 bases remaining between them. This CDR3 is built from 13 residues. The CDR3: CATAPYNRGELFF. The CDR3 DNA reads as TGCGCCACCGCACCCTACAACCGCGGGGAGCTGTTTTTT.

This clonotype was observed a handful of times. The chain joins TRBV7-9 to TRBJ1-2; D gene ambiguous. Germline V lookup: CDR1 SEHNR, CDR2 FQNEAQ (reference sequence). There are 11 residues in the CDR3. The V gene lost 3 bases and the J gene lost 10 bases, with 9 bases spanning the gap. The CDR3 DNA reads TGTGCCAGCAGCTTGGCGCGTTACTACACCTTC. It yields the protein CASSLARYYTF. Full variable domain (outside the CDR3, taken from reference TRBV7-9 and TRBJ1-2): DTGVSQNPRHKITKRGQNVTFRCDPISEHNRLYWYRQTLGQGPEFLTYFQNEAQLEKSRLLSDRFSAERPKGSFSTLEIQRTEQGDSAMYLCASSLARYYTFGSGTRLTVV.

This clonotype was counted only a few times. The V and J genes are TRBV4-3 and TRBJ2-3; D is perhaps TRBD1 or TRBD2 (5 bases each). Germline V gene data show CDR1 as LGHNA and CDR2 as YSLEER. This CDR3 comprises 14 residues. V lost 0 bases and J lost 8, with 12 bases in between. The CDR3 sequence is CASSQDGPGGTQYF. The CDR3 DNA sequence: TGCGCCAGCAGCCAAGATGGACCTGGGGGTACGCAGTATTTT.

This clonotype occurred a few times. J is TRBJ2-5 and V is TRBV20-1; perhaps TRBD2 as D (7 bases). CDR3 length: 14 amino acids. Between the trimmed V and J ends, which lost 8 bases and 5 bases, there was a span of 21 bases. CDR1 DFQATT and CDR2 SNEGSKA come from the germline V gene (reference sequence). The CDR3 region is CSSQRRGREETQYF. In nucleotides, the CDR3 is TGCAGTTCCCAGCGGCGGGGGCGCGAGGAGACCCAGTACTTC.

The chain is built from TRBV19 and TRBJ2-7, with D possibly being TRBD1 or TRBD2 (6 bases each). Germline V gene sequence: CDR1 LNHDA, CDR2 SQIVND (reference sequence). The CDR3 runs 15 residues. CDR3 nucleotide sequence: TGTACCACTAGCCGTGTCACAGGGTCCCCCTACGAGCAGTACTTC. This translates into CTTSRVTGSPYEQYF.

This rearrangement joins TRBV20-1 to TRBJ2-3; TRBD2 matches at 10 bases. The CDR3 sequence is 14 residues long. CDR1 DFQATT and CDR2 SNEGSKA come from the germline V gene (reference sequence). After removal of 1 base from V and 5 bases from J, the junction contained 3 bases not matched to a gene. CDR3 residues: CSARGGLAIDTQYF. As DNA, the CDR3 is TGCAGTGCTAGAGGGGGACTAGCGATAGATACGCAGTATTTT.

A word on this clonotype: A much larger clone is a single base away; this may be a read error. The chain has TRBV12-3 or TRBV12-4 and TRBJ2-1, with D perhaps being TRBD1 or TRBD2 (5 bases each). The length of the CDR3 is 12 residues. Trimming cost V 11 bases and J 8 bases, with 16 bases left between them. The CDR3 region is CACTPGRYEQFF. As DNA, the CDR3 is TGTGCCTGCACCCCGGGGCGGTATGAGCAGTTCTTC.

This clonotype was detected only a few times. This chain links TRBV21-1 with TRBJ2-4; no check of the table's D call, TRBD1, against the DNA was made. TRBV21-1 is assigned pseudogene status. The CDR3 runs to 15 residues. The DNA of the CDR3 is TGTGCCAGCCTTCCCGAGGCGTCTCGCGGTAGCATTCAGTACTTC. It specifies CASLPEASRGSIQYF.

The rearrangement joins TRBV15 to TRBJ2-5; 9 bases fit TRBD2. The CDR3 has 16 residues. V shed 8 bases, J shed 4 bases, and the junction held 14 bases outside the gene matches. CDR1 and CDR2 (germline): LNHNV, YYDKDF (reference sequence). The CDR3 sequence: CATRPGGRAWGETQYF. The CDR3 bases are TGTGCCACCCGACCCGGCGGGAGGGCCTGGGGAGAGACCCAGTACTTC.

In its sample, this clonotype was seen a few times. The chain joins TRBV3-1 to TRBJ1-6, with a weak D call TRBD1 (6 bases). CDR3 length: 15 residues. Per germline, CDR1 LGHDT and CDR2 YNNKEL (reference sequence). The V end lost 2 bases, the J end lost 7 bases, and 12 bases lay between the germline ends. CDR3 coding DNA: TGTGCCAGCAGCCAACCCGCCGGACAGAATTCACCCCTCCACTTT. Its translation: CASSQPAGQNSPLHF.

The V gene is TRBV6-5, the J gene TRBJ2-5; D gene unclear. The CDR3 spans 16 residues. The germline V and J ends were trimmed by 5 bases and 5 bases, with 21 bases remaining between them. Germline V gene sequence: CDR1 MNHEY, CDR2 SVGAGI. The DNA for the CDR3 is TGTGCCAGCAGTATACTCCAACCGGGTAAAGAGGAGACCCAGTACTTC. Amino acids: CASSILQPGKEETQYF.

Only a few counts were recorded for this clonotype. The CDR3 region is CASSESTGSLGTQYF. The CDR3 nucleotides read TGCGCCAGCAGTGAGTCGACAGGGAGTTTGGGGACCCAGTACTTC. The chain links TRBV10-2 to TRBJ2-5; 7 nucleotides line up with TRBD1. Trimming removed 0 bases from V and 7 bases from J; junction bases left unmatched: 8. Germline V CDR1 and CDR2: WSHSY, SAAADI. The CDR3 consists of 15 residues.